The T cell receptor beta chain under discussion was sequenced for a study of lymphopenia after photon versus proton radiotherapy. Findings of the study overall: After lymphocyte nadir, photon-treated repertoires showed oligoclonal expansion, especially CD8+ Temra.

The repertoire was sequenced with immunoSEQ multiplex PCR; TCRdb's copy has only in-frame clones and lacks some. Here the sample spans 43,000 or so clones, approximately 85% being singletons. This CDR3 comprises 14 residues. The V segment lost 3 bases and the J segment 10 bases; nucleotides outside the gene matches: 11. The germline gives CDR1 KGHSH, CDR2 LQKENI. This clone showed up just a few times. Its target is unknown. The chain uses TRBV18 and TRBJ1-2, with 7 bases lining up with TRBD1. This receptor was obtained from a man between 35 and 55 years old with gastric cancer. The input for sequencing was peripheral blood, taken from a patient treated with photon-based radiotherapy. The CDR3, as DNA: TGTGCCAGCTCACCTTCGACAGGGACCGGTGACTACACCTTC. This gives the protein CASSPSTGTGDYTF. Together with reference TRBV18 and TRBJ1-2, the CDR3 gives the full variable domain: NAGVMQNPRHLVRRRGQEARLRCSPMKGHSHVYWYRQLPEEGLKFMVYLQKENIIDESGMPKERFSAEFPKEGPSILRIQQVVRGDSAAYFCASSPSTGTGDYTFGSGTRLTVV.